This paragraph covers one T cell receptor beta chain sequence. Its antigen is undetermined. This sample stems from a study of shared clonotypes between healthy human individuals. TCRdb's copy holds only in-frame clones and misses some; the assay was immunoSEQ multiplex PCR. The data show approximately 640,000 clones, with around 72% seen just once and around 2% held by the top ten. In germline, CDR1 is WSHSY, CDR2 SAAADI. V shed 2 bases and J shed 0 bases, with 16 bases lying between them. CDR3 length equals 17 residues. General study results and limits: Sharing across four donors was highest in naive CD4 (roughly 5%) and lowest in memory CD8 (roughly 0.4%). Few donors restricted represented genetic and exposure-history diversity.

The rearrangement links TRBV10-2 to TRBJ1-1; no reliable D call. The sequenced sample was memory CD4+ T cells sorted from blood. Subset given: CD45RA-negative fraction. This clonotype originated in a woman between 25 and 40 years old in good health. The CDR3 sequence: CASSERRSQRVNTEAFF. The CDR3 bases are TGCGCCAGCAGTGAGCGGAGGTCACAACGGGTGAACACTGAAGCTTTCTTT.